This T cell receptor beta chain stems from a study of T-cell reconstitution after alpha-beta-depleted transplantation in children. CDR1 is SGHAT, CDR2 FQNNGV, per germline. Losses at the gene ends were 2 bases for V and 0 bases for J; bases not matched to a gene: 5. The CDR3 contains 18 residues. Using unique molecular identifiers, the investigators prepared the TCRbeta library. MiXCR was run by TCRdb on the PCR reads, yielding one entry per CDR3 protein. The sample includes around 400,000 distinct CDR3 sequences, under 13% seen only once; the top ten take 5% to 6.5%. The sequence derives from a human donor who donated a stem cell graft to a child with acute myeloid leukemia. Specimen: PBMCs from the stem cell graft donor, collected from the stem cell graft. V gene TRBV11-2 combines with J gene TRBJ2-1, with 12 bases fitting TRBD2. The CDR3: CASSLLGLAGGSYNEQFF. The DNA for the CDR3 is TGTGCCAGCAGCTTATTGGGACTAGCGGGCGGCTCCTACAATGAGCAGTTCTTC.